This TCR beta chain was sequenced during a study of shared clonotypes between healthy human individuals. Study-level information: Donors, aged 18 to 49, were a couple of women and a few men.

Each replicate PCR on the sorted subsets used roughly 200 ng DNA (approximately 33,000 T cell genomes). Here immunoSEQ multiplex PCR was the method, and the copy in TCRdb shows in-frame clones only, minus some. The sample consists of about 680,000 clones, 73% of them appearing once. As to this clone: The sample holds other DNA sequences that translate to the same CDR3.

This CDR3 is 13 amino acids long. V shed 3 bases and J shed 7 bases, with 10 bases lying between them. Germline V gives CDR1 MRHNA, CDR2 SNTAGT. CD4+ cells were split into CD45RA+ naive and CD45RA-negative memory subsets. The material sequenced was memory CD4+ T cells sorted from blood. Sample subset: CD45RA-negative fraction. The source is a woman between 25 and 40 years old in good health. The chain has TRBV6-4 and TRBJ1-5, with D perhaps matching TRBD1 (6 bases). The chain's CDR3 is CASSEEGGQPQHF. The CDR3 DNA reads TGTGCCAGCAGTGAGGAGGGGGGGCAGCCCCAGCATTTT.